This T cell receptor beta chain appears in the sequencing data of a study of blood T cell repertoires in COVID-19. As for the study in general: The analysed material was cDNA or gDNA that came from T cells, B-cell-depleted T cells, or PBMCs.

This clone was counted between two and nine times. Here immunoSEQ multiplex PCR was the method, and the copy in TCRdb shows in-frame clones only, minus some. Seen here are about 130,000 clones, approximately 84% observed once, and the top ten hold 1.4% to 1.5%. The sequence derives from a man in his 60s with acute or convalescent COVID-19. The sequenced material came from peripheral blood.

CDR3: CSASSSGTSNYEQYF. As DNA, the CDR3 is TGCAGTGCTAGTTCATCCGGGACTTCTAACTACGAGCAGTACTTC. The chain employs TRBV20-1 and TRBJ2-7; possibly TRBD2 for D (6 bases). Per germline, CDR1 DFQATT and CDR2 SNEGSKA (reference sequence). This CDR3 has 15 amino acids. With 3 bases removed from V and 3 bases from J, the gap between germline ends came to 18 bases.